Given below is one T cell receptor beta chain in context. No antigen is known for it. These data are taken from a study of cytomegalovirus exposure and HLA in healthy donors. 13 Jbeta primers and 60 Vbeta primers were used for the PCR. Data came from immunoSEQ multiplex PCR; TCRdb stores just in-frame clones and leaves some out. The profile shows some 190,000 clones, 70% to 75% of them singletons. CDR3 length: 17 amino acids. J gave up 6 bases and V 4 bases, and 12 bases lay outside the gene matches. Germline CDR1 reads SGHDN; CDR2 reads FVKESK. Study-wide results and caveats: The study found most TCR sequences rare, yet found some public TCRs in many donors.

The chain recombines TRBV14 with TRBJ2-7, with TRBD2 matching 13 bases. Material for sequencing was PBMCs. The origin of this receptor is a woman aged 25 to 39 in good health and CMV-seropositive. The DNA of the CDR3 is TGTGCCAGCAGCCCTCGGACTAGCGGGAGAAATTCGGGCGAGCAGTACTTC. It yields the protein CASSPRTSGRNSGEQYF.